This T cell receptor (beta chain) was identified during a study of blood T cell repertoires in COVID-19. Background on the study: Acute and convalescent COVID-19 specimens originated in the United States, Italy and Spain. T cells, B-cell-depleted T cells, or PBMCs supplied cDNA or gDNA.

The CDR3 is made up of 14 amino acids. In germline, CDR1 is MDHEN, CDR2 SYDVKM. V lost 4 bases, J lost 2 bases, and 11 bases lay in between. Authors' methods: Quantification of nucleated cells was approximated via reference gene primer amplification. The assay was immunoSEQ multiplex PCR, and TCRdb's table has in-frame clones only and misses some. V, J and clone size were drawn from that table, and D and trimming were deduced from the DNA. This sample yields about 45,000 clones, of which nearly 85% are seen a single time; roughly 8.2% belongs to the top ten. This sequence was found in a man older than 75 in a cohort sampled during active COVID-19. This chain connects TRBV28 to TRBJ1-1, with D maybe TRBD1 (5 bases). Sequences were obtained from peripheral blood. Written as DNA, the CDR3 is TGTGCCAGCAGTTCTTCAGGGCACAACACTGAAGCTTTCTTT. It is translated as CASSSSGHNTEAFF.